This TCR beta chain emerged from a study of beta chain features in type 1 diabetes. Study results and limitations: Unsettled here was the matter of whether HLA type influences TCRB rearrangement. Researchers report that Type 1 diabetes patients had moderately but significantly shorter TCRB CDR3s across all four CD4+ subsets.

The isolated RNA, all of it, was reverse transcribed, so expressed TCRB transcripts were what got sequenced. Clones were read by immunoSEQ multiplex PCR, and TCRdb kept only the in-frame ones, dropping some. The repertoire holds around 140,000 clones, around 10% seen once, with around 0.7% in the top ten. As concerns this clone: The antigen is unknown.

Sequencing input: central memory CD4+ T cells from blood. The TCR sequence derives from a man aged 30-40 years with type 1 diabetes.

DNA for the CDR3: TGCGCCAGCAGCTTGCCTCACAATGAGCAGTTCTTC. It codes for CASSLPHNEQFF. The chain has TRBV5-1 and TRBJ2-1; D is ambiguous. The germline gives CDR1 SGHRS, CDR2 YFSETQ. V lost 1 base and J 5 bases, leaving 4 bases between the germline ends. This CDR3 comprises 12 residues. The complete variable domain, with remaining parts taken from reference TRBV5-1 and TRBJ2-1, reads KAGVTQTPRYLIKTRGQQVTLSCSPISGHRSVSWYQQTPGQGLQFLFEYFSETQRNKGNFPGRFSGRQFSNSRSEMNVSTLELGDSALYLCASSLPHNEQFFGPGTRLTVL.